This record looks at one T cell receptor beta chain sequence and its context. The CDR3 extends over 15 amino acids. CDR1 and CDR2 (germline): MNHNS, SASEGT. V lost 0 bases and J lost 5, with 14 bases in between. This specimen comes from a study of chemoradiotherapy in HPV16-positive cancers. The assay was immunoSEQ multiplex PCR, and TCRdb's table has in-frame clones only and misses some. The table records fewer than 25,000 clones, over 60% of them present only once. Sampling was done from a patient who underwent chemoradiotherapy. The chain is built from TRBV6-1 and TRBJ2-7; unclear D gene. The receptor's source is a human donor with HPV-associated anogenital cancer. The CDR3 nucleotides read TGTGCCAGCAGTGAAGCGAGAGGCGGTTGGGACGAGCAGTACTTC. As protein: CASSEARGGWDEQYF.